The clone carrying this TCR beta chain was picked up one time. Its target is not known. Genomic DNA came from blood regulatory T cells gated CD4+ CD25-high CD127-low. CDR3 size: 13 residues. Trimming took off 10 bases at V and 0 bases at J, with 10 bases between the two ends. Germline loops: CDR1 WSHSY, CDR2 SAAADI. Here immunoSEQ multiplex PCR was the method, and the copy in TCRdb shows in-frame clones only, minus some. The sample shows about 9,400 clones, around 92% of them seen only once. This sample is part of a study of regulatory and conventional T cells in RAG deficiency. Study-wide results and limits: Shorter CDR3s in all patient subsets; >75% Treg-Tconv overlap in Omenn. In Omenn syndrome, sorted "Tregs" may be peripherally activated cells. Other subsets showed approximately 9.6-fold reductions, but Treg unique TCR beta sequences fell roughly 110-fold in these patients. Shannon entropy was markedly lower and Simpson indices higher in RAG-deficient patients than control T-cell subsets.

These sequences were also reported in another study, on regulatory T cells. That investigation notes: Amplification used 52 TRBV primers and 13 TRBJ primers.

This TCR came from a human donor in good health. The sample taken for sequencing was Tregs sorted from blood. The rearrangement uses TRBV10-2 and TRBJ1-3; D may be TRBD1 (5 bases). This chain's CDR3 is CATWTSSGNTIYF. As DNA, the CDR3 is TGCGCCACCTGGACAAGCTCTGGAAACACCATATATTTT.